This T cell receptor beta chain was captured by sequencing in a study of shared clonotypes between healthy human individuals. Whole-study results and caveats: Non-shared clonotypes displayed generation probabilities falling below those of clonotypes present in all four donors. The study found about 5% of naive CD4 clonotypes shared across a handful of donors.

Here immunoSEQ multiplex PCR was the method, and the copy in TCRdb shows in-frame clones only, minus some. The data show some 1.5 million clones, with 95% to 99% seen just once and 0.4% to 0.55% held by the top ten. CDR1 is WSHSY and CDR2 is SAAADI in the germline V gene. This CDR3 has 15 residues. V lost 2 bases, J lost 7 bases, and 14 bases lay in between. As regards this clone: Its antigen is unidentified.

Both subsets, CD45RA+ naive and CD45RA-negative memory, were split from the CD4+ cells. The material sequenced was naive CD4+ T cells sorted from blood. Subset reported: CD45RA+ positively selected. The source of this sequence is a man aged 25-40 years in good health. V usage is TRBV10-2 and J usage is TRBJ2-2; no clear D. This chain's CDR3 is CASSESPTGLGELFF. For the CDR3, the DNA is TGCGCCAGCAGTGAGAGCCCGACCGGGCTCGGGGAGCTGTTTTTT.